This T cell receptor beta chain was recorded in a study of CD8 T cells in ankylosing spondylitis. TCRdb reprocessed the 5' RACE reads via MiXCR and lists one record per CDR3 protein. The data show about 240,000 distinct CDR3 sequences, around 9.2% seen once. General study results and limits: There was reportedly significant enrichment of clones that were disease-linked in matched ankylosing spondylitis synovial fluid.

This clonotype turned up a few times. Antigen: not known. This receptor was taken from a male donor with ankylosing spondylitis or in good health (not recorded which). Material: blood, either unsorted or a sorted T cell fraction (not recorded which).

This CDR3 is CASSQDSGSVPVRSYNEQFF. The CDR3 coding sequence is TGCGCCAGCAGCCAAGATAGCGGGAGCGTCCCTGTCAGGTCCTACAATGAGCAGTTCTTC. The chain combines TRBV4-3 with TRBJ2-1; 9 bases align to TRBD2. From germline, CDR1 is LGHNA and CDR2 YSLEER. The CDR3 contains 20 residues. V lost 0 bases to trimming and J lost 1 base; unmatched junction nucleotides: 13.